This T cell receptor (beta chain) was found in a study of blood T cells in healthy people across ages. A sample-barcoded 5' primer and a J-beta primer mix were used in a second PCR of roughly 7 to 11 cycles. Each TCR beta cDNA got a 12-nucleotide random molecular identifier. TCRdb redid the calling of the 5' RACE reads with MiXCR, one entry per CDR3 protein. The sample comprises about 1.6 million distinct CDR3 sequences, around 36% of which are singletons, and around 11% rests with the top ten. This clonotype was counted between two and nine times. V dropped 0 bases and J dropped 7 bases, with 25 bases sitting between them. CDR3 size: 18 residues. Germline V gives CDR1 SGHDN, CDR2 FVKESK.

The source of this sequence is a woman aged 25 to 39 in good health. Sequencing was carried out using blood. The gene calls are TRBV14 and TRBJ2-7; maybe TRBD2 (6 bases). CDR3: CASSQDWVWRDDQGEQYF. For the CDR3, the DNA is TGTGCCAGCAGCCAAGATTGGGTGTGGAGGGACGACCAGGGAGAGCAGTACTTC.